This is a list of T cell receptor beta chains from one sample in a study of blood T cell repertoires in COVID-19. Produced via immunoSEQ multiplex PCR; TCRdb's table is partial and in-frame only. This sample carries about 170,000 clones, more than 70% of them seen once, and the ten largest clones take about 2.1%. Sequencing was performed on peripheral blood. Every receptor here comes from a middle-aged man who had recovered from COVID-19. Each CDR3 is given with its conserved first and last residue. A D gene is named only where the DNA matches it firmly. Expanded clones are given a class, and other clones once, few, many or no size at all.

clone_size: -
d_call: TRBD1
j_call: TRBJ2-7
v_call: TRBV5-5
cdr3_length: 16
cdr3_aa: CASSPGIDRGRNEQYF
cdr3_nt: TGTGCCAGCAGCCCGGGAATCGACAGGGGCAGGAACGAGCAGTACTTC

clone_size: -
d_call: -
j_call: TRBJ2-6
v_call: TRBV5-6
cdr3_length: 19
cdr3_aa: CASSLSAYEGLTGANVLTF
cdr3_nt: TGTGCCAGCAGCTTGTCGGCCTATGAGGGACTTACTGGGGCCAACGTCCTGACTTTC

clone_size: -
d_call: -
j_call: TRBJ1-2
v_call: TRBV7-3
cdr3_length: 11
cdr3_aa: CASSDGYGYTF
cdr3_nt: TGTGCCAGCAGCGACGGGTATGGCTACACCTTC

clone_size: -
d_call: -
j_call: TRBJ1-1
v_call: TRBV7-9
cdr3_length: 11
cdr3_aa: CASSTGFEAFF
cdr3_nt: TGTGCCAGCAGTACAGGGTTTGAAGCTTTCTTT

clone_size: -
d_call: TRBD2
j_call: TRBJ2-7
v_call: TRBV3-1/TRBV3-2
cdr3_length: 17
cdr3_aa: CASSLITRLADSYEQYF
cdr3_nt: TGTGCCAGCAGCCTCATAACCCGGCTAGCGGATTCCTACGAGCAGTACTTC

clone_size: -
d_call: TRBD1
j_call: TRBJ1-1
v_call: TRBV14
cdr3_length: 16
cdr3_aa: CASSQIEGAGNTEAFF
cdr3_nt: TGTGCCAGCAGCCAAATCGAGGGGGCTGGGAACACTGAAGCTTTCTTT

clone_size: -
d_call: -
j_call: TRBJ1-2
v_call: TRBV4-2
cdr3_length: 13
cdr3_aa: CASSQELRNGYTF
cdr3_nt: TGTGCCAGCAGCCAAGAACTCAGGAATGGCTACACCTTC

clone_size: once
d_call: -
j_call: TRBJ1-1
v_call: TRBV4-3
cdr3_length: 14
cdr3_aa: CASSQALMNTEAFF
cdr3_nt: TGCGCCAGCAGCCAAGCCCTTATGAACACTGAAGCTTTCTTT

clone_size: -
d_call: TRBD1
j_call: TRBJ2-3
v_call: TRBV10-3
cdr3_length: 15
cdr3_aa: CAITGTGGEPDTQYF
cdr3_nt: TGTGCCATTACCGGGACAGGGGGCGAACCAGATACGCAGTATTTT

clone_size: -
d_call: -
j_call: TRBJ2-1
v_call: TRBV5-4
cdr3_length: 16
cdr3_aa: CASSLERALGYNEQFF
cdr3_nt: TGTGCCAGCAGCTTGGAGAGGGCCCTGGGTTACAATGAGCAGTTCTTC

clone_size: -
d_call: TRBD1
j_call: TRBJ1-5
v_call: TRBV7-2
cdr3_length: 15
cdr3_aa: CASSPVTGGGQPQHF
cdr3_nt: TGTGCCAGCAGCCCCGTTACAGGGGGCGGTCAGCCCCAGCATTTT

clone_size: -
d_call: -
j_call: TRBJ2-1
v_call: TRBV10-2
cdr3_length: 13
cdr3_aa: CASSGLFGGEQFF
cdr3_nt: TGCGCCAGCAGTGGACTATTTGGAGGTGAGCAGTTCTTC

clone_size: -
d_call: -
j_call: TRBJ1-1
v_call: TRBV28
cdr3_length: 16
cdr3_aa: CASTPGWGGATTEAFF
cdr3_nt: TGTGCCAGCACCCCCGGGTGGGGGGGCGCGACCACTGAAGCTTTCTTT

clone_size: -
d_call: -
j_call: TRBJ1-2
v_call: TRBV5-4
cdr3_length: 14
cdr3_aa: CASSTRDFFYGYTF
cdr3_nt: TGTGCCAGCAGCACCCGGGACTTCTTCTATGGCTACACCTTC

clone_size: -
d_call: TRBD1
j_call: TRBJ2-2
v_call: TRBV10-2
cdr3_length: 17
cdr3_aa: CASSEKGQGANTGELFF
cdr3_nt: TGCGCCAGCAGTGAGAAGGGACAGGGCGCGAACACCGGGGAGCTGTTTTTT